This T cell receptor beta chain appears in the sequencing data of a study of tumor-infiltrating lymphocytes in primary liver carcinoma. Study-wide background: Through surgical resection, the patients' primary liver carcinoma was treated. Study conclusions and caveats: Compared with tumor region pairs, tumor-adjacent and tumor-blood pairs overlapped less. Tumor specimens were characterized by a significantly higher top-250-clone fraction than blood (p = 0.039).

RNA isolated from unsorted whole blood supplied the blood RNA, with germline DNA also extracted. A constant-region primer primed TCR beta cDNA synthesis from 400 to 550 ng of total RNA. Generation of the TCR beta libraries relied on three nested multiplex PCR rounds using slightly modified ARM-PCR. Rounds one and two of PCR, each of 9 to 11 cycles, were primed with TRBV1-TRBV30 forward primers and a C-beta reverse primer. TCRdb recomputed calls from the multiplex PCR reads with MiXCR, one row per CDR3 protein. The repertoire holds about 310,000 distinct CDR3 sequences, with around three fifths as singletons. The V and J ends lost 4 bases and 7 bases, in that order; junction bases with no gene match: 12. This CDR3 is built from 15 residues. CDR1 and CDR2 (germline): LGHNA, YSLEER. As to this clonotype: The antigen remains undetermined. This may come from a read error, since a much larger clone is one base off.

The receptor was isolated from a woman between 25 and 40 years old with primary liver carcinoma and hepatitis B virus infection. Sequenced: peripheral blood. The rearrangement links TRBV4-3 to TRBJ1-2; the match to TRBD1 covers 7 bases. This CDR3 is CASSPQKGGGGGYTF. The CDR3 DNA is TGCGCCAGCAGCCCCCAGAAAGGGGGCGGTGGTGGCTACACCTTC.